Listed below are T cell receptor beta chains from one sample, sequenced in a study of T cell responses to AZD1222 COVID-19 vaccine. Clones were sequenced by immunoSEQ multiplex PCR, and TCRdb holds only the in-frame ones, with some missing. This sample has 100,000 to 150,000 clones, with less than 95% found just once. The sequences come from peripheral blood, collected on day 0 of AZD1222 vaccination. The receptors here all came from an adult in good health. Each CDR3 is given without its conserved first and last residue.

V gene,CDR3 protein
TRBV6-2/TRBV6-3,ASSYQDRNTEAF
TRBV9,ASSVGVGQGARYGYT
TRBV18,ASSPSLAGIYNEQF
TRBV9,ASSVGDSTTDTQY
TRBV7-2,ASSPNMVGNSNQPQH
TRBV6-2/TRBV6-3,ASSYGEGNPYEQY
TRBV16,ASSNNRGLNTEAF
TRBV13,ASMFHEIAGPLWDTQY
TRBV7-2,ASGDQQVSEQY
TRBV30,AWSVLAVGGSYEQY
TRBV7-9,ASSPPGSTIY
TRBV4-3,ASSQQGTSGYEQY
TRBV27,ASRRAVINSPLH
TRBV6-5,ASRPTGLNNQPQH
TRBV5-1,ASSLLGRDPAAF
TRBV3-1/TRBV3-2,ASSQSFPNTGELF
TRBV6-5,ASSYSEDQPQH
TRBV9,ASSVVTNPNEQF
TRBV7-2,ASSAQSGTFYGYT
TRBV19,ASSLGGYSGNTIY
TRBV9,ASQAGQLDTQY
TRBV2,ASSEGGTYGYT
TRBV30,AWTLAGTSGRNEQY
TRBV4-3,ASSQPTGESNQPQH
TRBV28,ASSTRTVSSYNSPLH
TRBV27,ASSAQEGMNTEAF
TRBV2,ASSDLTGRFTEAF
TRBV2,ASSEGPASGALQF
TRBV27,ASRGGNTIY
TRBV9,ASSVAGGYTDTQY
TRBV7-2,ASSGDRDTLSYEQY
TRBV27,ASSMEGQSSYNSPLH
TRBV7-3,ASSSSGTGVSGNTIY
TRBV4-3,ASSQTENTEAF
TRBV30,AWRKRGLDEQY
TRBV6-5,ASSSEDQPQH
TRBV4-1,ASSPTGGSTDTQY
TRBV9,ASSVGYRHTDTQY
TRBV10-3,AITRDNGELF
TRBV6-5,ASSTLGAATQGYT
TRBV18,ASSPGAQETQY
TRBV20-1,SARGVYEQY
TRBV5-4,ASSLDRKETQY
TRBV5-4,ASSKGTAVNTEAF
TRBV18,ASSPETGRNEQY
TRBV7-2,ASSLEGLGNQPQH
TRBV4-3,ASSQEWHATNEKLF
TRBV11-3,ASSLYQRFYNEQF
TRBV11-2,ASSLDSGGYDSSYEQY
TRBV4-1,ASSQRPNRDTEAF
TRBV7-2,ASSLDPQAANTEAF
TRBV4-2,ASSQEGPVSNQPQH
TRBV5-4,ASSARQGPNSPLH
TRBV2,ASKDRGDIQY
TRBV5-1,ASSYEQGSQPQH
TRBV7-3,ASSSRPGLAGTQY
TRBV6-1,ASRIRNTGELF